This TCR beta chain appears in the sequencing data of a study of shared clonotypes between healthy human individuals. Notes on the study in general: Some naive CD4 clonotypes, roughly 4.7%, turned up in common across a handful of donors. Researchers sampled blood only, noting tissue repertoires likely differ.

The junction had 4 bases not matched to a gene; V was cut back by 3 bases and J by 0 bases. Germline V gene lookup returns CDR1 GTSNPN and CDR2 SVGIG (reference sequence). This CDR3 is 14 amino acids long. Every one of the donors was a Caucasian adult that lived in Nashville, Tennessee. About this clone: Its antigen is not identified.

TCRdb's table, derived via immunoSEQ multiplex PCR, lists solely in-frame clones and lacks some. The sample carries 2,100,000 or so clones, 90% to 97% recorded once. The source is a man between 18 and 29 years old in good health. The sample consisted of naive CD4+ T cells sorted from blood. This sample's subset: CD45RA+ positively selected. The rearrangement joins TRBV30 to TRBJ1-1; 7 nucleotides agree with TRBD1. CDR3 amino acids: CAWSKGALNTEAFF. CDR3 sequence (DNA): TGTGCCTGGAGCAAGGGGGCTTTGAACACTGAAGCTTTCTTT. The full variable domain, rest sourced from reference TRBV30 and TRBJ1-1, is SQTIHQWPATLVQPVGSPLSLECTVEGTSNPNLYWYRQAAGRGLQLLFYSVGIGQISSEVPQNLSASRPQDRQFILSSKKLLLSDSGFYLCAWSKGALNTEAFFGQGTRLTVV.